Following are 26 T cell receptor beta chains from one sample sequenced in a study of blood T cell repertoires in COVID-19. Some clones are missing from TCRdb's copy, which holds only in-frame ones; the method was immunoSEQ multiplex PCR. The table lists over 130,000 clones, about 83% of them singletons, with approximately 15% in the top ten. The sample consisted of peripheral blood. These receptor sequences come from a man aged 50-60 years with acute or convalescent COVID-19.

The chain employs TRBV18 and TRBJ1-2, with D perhaps matching TRBD1 (5 bases). Trimming cost V 4 bases and J 7 bases, with 13 bases left between them. This CDR3 region has 13 residues. CDR1 is KGHSH and CDR2 is LQKENI in the germline V gene. CDR3 DNA sequence: TGTGCCAGCTCACACGATGACAGCCGTGGCTACACCTTC. It specifies CASSHDDSRGYTF.

V usage is TRBV5-6 and J usage is TRBJ2-7; D not certain. This CDR3 has 13 residues. In germline, CDR1 is SGHDT, CDR2 YYEEEE. Trimming left V 0 bases short and J 5 bases short, with 9 bases between. The CDR3 DNA reads TGTGCCAGCAGCTTGGGAGCGCCGCACGAGCAGTACGTC. This translates into CASSLGAPHEQYV.

Note on this clone: Relative to the germline gene, one junction end is altered; a read error may explain this. The rearrangement uses TRBV12-3 or TRBV12-4 and TRBJ1-1; 10 bases are shared with TRBD1. This CDR3 is built from 13 residues. The CDR3 is CASSLSRDRGVIF. CDR3 DNA sequence: TGTGCCAGCAGTTTATCTAGGGACAGGGGTGTGATCTTT.

This clone was seen once. The genes are TRBV5-6 and TRBJ1-5; possibly TRBD1 for D (5 bases). Between the trimmed V and J ends, which lost 1 base and 7 bases, there was a span of 9 bases. Germline CDR1 SGHDT, CDR2 YYEEEE. The length of the CDR3 is 13 residues. The CDR3 loop reads CASSLWGVQPQHF. CDR3 DNA: TGTGCCAGCAGCTTGTGGGGGGTCCAGCCCCAGCATTTT.

This sequence joins TRBV28 and TRBJ1-2, with 10 bases that match TRBD1. Unmatched junction bases numbered 11, after V lost 6 bases and J lost 7 bases. The CDR3 loop spans 15 amino acids. From germline, CDR1 is MDHEN and CDR2 SYDVKM. CDR3 in amino acids: CASRLPGQGSRGYTF. In nucleotides, the CDR3 is TGTGCCAGCAGACTGCCGGGACAGGGGTCTCGTGGCTACACCTTC.

This clone was seen a handful of times. The V gene is TRBV5-1, the J gene TRBJ2-5; weak D call: TRBD2 (5 bases). Germline lookup yields CDR1 SGHRS and CDR2 YFSETQ. CDR3 length: 14 residues. V lost 7 bases and J lost 6, with 19 bases in between. CDR3: CASLIGVGGQTQYF. CDR3 nucleotides: TGCGCCAGCCTCATCGGGGTTGGCGGACAGACCCAGTACTTC.

This chain connects TRBV3-1 (or the pseudogene TRBV3-2) to TRBJ2-7; unclear D gene. Germline lookup yields CDR1 LGHDT and CDR2 YNNKEL (reference sequence). V was trimmed by 0 bases and J by 8 bases, leaving 11 bases between them. CDR3 length equals 13 residues. The CDR3 nucleotides read TGTGCCAGCAGCCAAGATTATAGAGACAAGCAGTACTTC. This codes for CASSQDYRDKQYF.

This chain joins TRBV2 and TRBJ2-5; 8 nucleotides line up with TRBD2. The CDR3 length is 15 residues. CDR1 is SNHLY, CDR2 FYNNEI, per germline. The V gene end was trimmed by 3 bases and the J gene end by 5 bases; junction bases not matched to a gene: 8. Here the CDR3 DNA reads TGTGCCAGCAGTGAGAGCGGGGGTTCGCGGGAGACCCAGTACTTC. Amino acid sequence: CASSESGGSRETQYF.

The gene calls are TRBV5-6 and TRBJ1-6; weak D call: TRBD1 (6 bases). Germline V gene data show CDR1 as SGHDT and CDR2 as YYEEEE. This CDR3 has 16 residues. Trimming cost V 4 bases and J 4 bases, with 15 bases left between them. The CDR3 protein is CASSQGLKMYNSPLHF. In DNA, the CDR3 is TGTGCCAGCAGCCAGGGGTTGAAAATGTATAATTCACCCCTCCACTTT. The full variable domain, its missing parts supplied by reference TRBV5-6 and TRBJ1-6, is DAGVTQSPTHLIKTRGQQVTLRCSPKSGHDTVSWYQQALGQGPQFIFQYYEEEERQRGNFPDRFSGHQFPNYSSELNVNALLLGDSALYLCASSQGLKMYNSPLHFGNGTRLTVT.

The V gene is TRBV5-1, the J gene TRBJ2-5, with a weak D call TRBD2 (7 bases). This CDR3 region has 15 residues. With 4 bases removed from V and 0 bases from J, the gap between germline ends came to 13 bases. Germline-derived CDR1 and CDR2 are SGHRS and YFSETQ. The CDR3 bases are TGCGCCAGCAGCCCGCGGGGGCTGAACCAAGAGACCCAGTACTTC. This sequence encodes CASSPRGLNQETQYF.

The genes are TRBV5-8 and TRBJ2-3; 9 positions agree with TRBD1. Trimming took 8 bases from V and 1 from J; bases not matched to a gene: 5. Germline CDR1 SGHTS, CDR2 YDEGEE. The CDR3 contains 14 residues. The CDR3 reads CASSQGAGTDTQYF. Written as DNA, the CDR3 is TGTGCCAGTTCACAGGGGGCGGGCACAGATACGCAGTATTTT.

This chain connects TRBV29-1 to TRBJ1-1; perhaps TRBD1 as D (6 bases). The V end lost 7 bases, the J end lost 7 bases, and 13 bases lay between the germline ends. CDR1 and CDR2 (germline): SQVTM, ANQGSEA. The CDR3 has 11 amino acids. The CDR3 sequence: CSGIRDNEAFF. CDR3 nucleotides: TGCAGCGGGATTAGGGACAATGAAGCTTTCTTT.

V gene TRBV18 combines with J gene TRBJ1-5; TRBD1 matches 8 bases. Germline values: CDR1 KGHSH, CDR2 LQKENI. The V and J ends lost 2 bases and 3 bases, in that order; junction bases with no gene match: 6. The CDR3 runs 16 residues. CDR3 DNA sequence: TGTGCCAGCTCACCAAAACGACAGGGGCACAATCAGCCCCAGCATTTT. This sequence encodes CASSPKRQGHNQPQHF.

The V and J genes are TRBV6-5 and TRBJ2-3; D gene unclear. The length of the CDR3 is 14 residues. Germline loops: CDR1 MNHEY, CDR2 SVGAGI. Deletions cut 2 bases from V and 0 bases from J, with 6 bases between. The CDR3 region is CASSYRASTDTQYF. In nucleotides, the CDR3 is TGTGCCAGCAGTTACCGAGCTAGCACAGATACGCAGTATTTT.

This clone was seen only a few times. The chain employs TRBV29-1 and TRBJ1-5, with D possibly TRBD1 on 5 matching bases. CDR3 length: 14 amino acids. The V gene lost 5 bases and the J gene lost 5 bases, with 16 bases spanning the gap. Germline loops: CDR1 SQVTM, CDR2 ANQGSEA. CDR3 sequence: CSVSGGQGDQPQHF. In DNA, the CDR3 is TGCAGCGTTTCGGGGGGTCAGGGAGATCAGCCCCAGCATTTT.

The chain carries TRBV3-1 (or the pseudogene TRBV3-2) and TRBJ1-1; D remains ambiguous. The germline gives CDR1 LGHDT, CDR2 YNNKEL (reference sequence). There are 17 residues in the CDR3. Trimming pared 0 bases from V and 5 bases from J, leaving 19 bases between. This CDR3 reads CASSQDREALRRTEAFF. The CDR3 DNA reads as TGTGCCAGCAGCCAAGATAGGGAGGCCTTGAGGAGGACTGAAGCTTTCTTT.

V and J are TRBV3-1 (or the pseudogene TRBV3-2) and TRBJ1-2; D is possibly TRBD1 (6 bases). V lost 4 bases, J lost 2 bases, and 11 bases lay in between. CDR1 is LGHDT and CDR2 is YNNKEL in the germline V gene (reference sequence). The CDR3 is made up of 14 amino acids. CDR3: CASSRPGHNYGYTF. For the CDR3, the DNA is TGTGCCAGCAGCCGACCGGGACACAACTATGGCTACACCTTC.

This rearrangement joins TRBV15 to TRBJ2-7, with 8 bases fitting TRBD1. CDR3 length: 15 residues. Germline values: CDR1 LNHNV, CDR2 YYDKDF (reference sequence). After removal of 1 base from V and 2 bases from J, the junction contained 4 bases not matched to a gene. Written as DNA, the CDR3 is TGTGCCACCAGCAGAGGACAGGGGAGTCCCTACGAGCAGTACTTC. It specifies CATSRGQGSPYEQYF.

This clone was picked up one time. The CDR3 loop is CAISERRASGGAEDTQYF. In nucleotides, the CDR3 is TGTGCCATCAGTGAGCGGAGGGCTAGCGGGGGGGCCGAAGATACGCAGTATTTT. This sequence joins TRBV10-3 and TRBJ2-3; 12 bases agree with TRBD2. With 2 bases clipped from V and 5 bases from J, the junction kept 11 bases outside the gene matches. Germline V gene sequence: CDR1 ENHRY, CDR2 SYGVKD. The CDR3 length is 18 residues.

V gene TRBV27 combines with J gene TRBJ2-1; D gene unclear. This CDR3 is 15 amino acids long. Germline values: CDR1 MNHEY, CDR2 SMNVEV (reference sequence). V lost 3 bases and J lost 4, with 13 bases in between. In DNA form, the CDR3 reads TGTGCCAGCAGTTTTTTGGGCCAGCCGTACAATGAGCAGTTCTTC. This encodes CASSFLGQPYNEQFF.

This clone has more than one count but fewer than ten. J is TRBJ1-3 and V is TRBV7-9; 7 nucleotides agree with TRBD1. CDR1 is SEHNR and CDR2 is FQNEAQ in the germline V gene (reference sequence). Trimming cost V 7 bases and J 0 bases; bases outside gene matches: 9. CDR3 length: 16 amino acids. CDR3 DNA sequence: TGTGCCAGCATGTTGGGACAGCCCGACTCTGGAAACACCATATATTTT. This gives the protein CASMLGQPDSGNTIYF.

This clone has a handful of counts. The chain is built from TRBV7-8 and TRBJ2-1; TRBD1 aligns across 10 bases. This CDR3 spans 15 amino acids. CDR1 SGHVS and CDR2 FQNEAQ come from the germline V gene. V trimming: 5 bases; J trimming: 0 bases; junction bases outside the gene matches: 1. In DNA, the CDR3 is TGTGCCAGCAGCCGGACAGGGGGCTCCTACAATGAGCAGTTCTTC. This encodes CASSRTGGSYNEQFF.

The chain couples TRBV6-5 to TRBJ2-7; D may be TRBD1 (6 bases). This CDR3 region has 14 residues. V was pared by 6 bases and J by 2 bases, with 14 bases between. The germline V gene encodes CDR1 MNHEY and CDR2 SVGAGI. CDR3 DNA: TGTGCCAGCAGCACTACGGACAGAGCCTACGAGCAGTACGTC. This sequence encodes CASSTTDRAYEQYV.

The gene calls are TRBV2 and TRBJ2-2, with a possible D match to TRBD2 (5 bases). V lost 6 bases to trimming and J lost 5 bases, with 13 bases between them. The CDR3 contains 14 residues. Per germline, CDR1 SNHLY and CDR2 FYNNEI. The CDR3 spells CASRSERDTGELFF. DNA for the CDR3: TGTGCCAGCAGATCGGAGAGGGATACCGGGGAGCTGTTTTTT.

This chain links TRBV11-2 with TRBJ2-1; D may be TRBD2 (5 bases). Germline V lookup: CDR1 SGHAT, CDR2 FQNNGV. The CDR3 is 14 residues long. Trimming left V 5 bases short and J 4 bases short, with 12 bases between. CDR3 loop: CASSLTRDYNEQFF. In DNA, the CDR3 is TGTGCCAGCAGCCTAACTAGAGATTACAATGAGCAGTTCTTC.

V gene TRBV5-4 combines with J gene TRBJ1-2; 7 positions match TRBD1. The length of the CDR3 is 17 residues. V was pared by 0 bases and J by 5 bases, with 13 bases of the junction left unmatched. Germline V gene lookup returns CDR1 SGHNT and CDR2 YYREEE (reference sequence). CDR3 amino acids: CASSLGSGGSSAYGYTF. The CDR3 DNA reads as TGTGCCAGCAGCTTGGGTTCAGGGGGATCGTCGGCGTATGGCTACACCTTC.